These T cell receptor beta chains were read from a single sample in a study of blood T cell repertoires in COVID-19. This table comes from immunoSEQ multiplex PCR, and its TCRdb copy is limited to in-frame clones, with some not included. Counted here are hundreds of thousands of clones, under 90% occurring once; the ten biggest clones make up roughly 6%. Source material: peripheral blood. These receptors all stem from a man aged 55 to 69 who had recovered from COVID-19. Both conserved end residues are part of each CDR3. A D gene is named only where the DNA matches it firmly. Size tells how often a clone was seen (once, few, many) or the class of an expanded clone, and some rows leave it out.

CDR3nt	CDR3aa	abundance	d_gene	j_gene	v_gene
TGTGCCAGCAGTTACCTGACAGGGAATGGCTACACCTTC	CASSYLTGNGYTF	NA	TRBD1	TRBJ1-2	TRBV6-5
TGTGCCAGCTTTCCTAACCCCTCTAGTGGTCCCGGGGAGCTGTTTTTT	CASFPNPSSGPGELFF	NA	NA	TRBJ2-2	TRBV28
TGTGCTAGTGGCGGGACTAGCGGCAGTGGATGGAACACCGGGGAGCTGTTTTTT	CASGGTSGSGWNTGELFF	NA	TRBD2	TRBJ2-2	TRBV12-5
TGTGCCAGCAGCTCGCCGGCGGGGATACAAGCGAACACCGGGGAGCTGTTTTTT	CASSSPAGIQANTGELFF	NA	NA	TRBJ2-2	TRBV5-4
TGTGCCAGCAGCTTAGGGGACCGGGAGGCGAGAACCTTC	CASSLGDREARTF	NA	NA	TRBJ1-2	TRBV11-1
TGTGCCAGCAGCCAAGAGTCTTCAGGGGTTGGCACTGAAGCTTTCTTT	CASSQESSGVGTEAFF	NA	NA	TRBJ1-1	TRBV4-2
TGCGCCAGCAGCCCGGGACAGGCTCCAGGGACCCAGTACTTC	CASSPGQAPGTQYF	NA	TRBD1	TRBJ2-5	TRBV4-1
TGTGCCAGCAGTTACTCGAGAAGGGGCACTGAAGCTTTCTTT	CASSYSRRGTEAFF	few	NA	TRBJ1-1	TRBV6-2/TRBV6-3
TGTGCCAGTACCGTCGAAAGAATCCGGGACAGGGATCGCGAGAACACTGAAGCTTTCTTT	CASTVERIRDRDRENTEAFF	NA	TRBD1	TRBJ1-1	TRBV19
TGTGCCAGCAGCCCCCGACAGGGGGGAATCATTAATTCACCCCTCCACTTT	CASSPRQGGIINSPLHF	NA	TRBD1	TRBJ1-6	TRBV3-1/TRBV3-2
TGTGCCAGCTCGAGGGGGCTTGGGAATAGCAATCAGCCCCAGCATTTT	CASSRGLGNSNQPQHF	NA	TRBD1	TRBJ1-5	TRBV7-9
TGTGCCAGCAGTTTCCGAGGTGCGGATACGCAGTATTTT	CASSFRGADTQYF	NA	NA	TRBJ2-3	TRBV12-3/TRBV12-4
TGTGCCAGCAGCGCTCGCCTGGCGGGGAACATTCAGTACTTC	CASSARLAGNIQYF	NA	NA	TRBJ2-4	TRBV7-2
TGTGCCACCTATATAAACTATGGCTACACCTTC	CATYINYGYTF	NA	NA	TRBJ1-2	TRBV19
TGTGCCAGCAGCTTAAGACTAGCGGGACAAACCGGGGAGCTGTTTTTT	CASSLRLAGQTGELFF	few	TRBD2	TRBJ2-2	TRBV13
TGTGCCAGCAGCTTAGTTGCGGGAACCGGGGAGCTGTTTTTT	CASSLVAGTGELFF	once	NA	TRBJ2-2	TRBV7-9
TGTGCCAGCAATTCCGCGAATGAGCAGTTCTTC	CASNSANEQFF	NA	NA	TRBJ2-1	TRBV19
TGCGCCAGCAGCTTAGCAGGGGCCAATGAAAAACTGTTTTTT	CASSLAGANEKLFF	NA	NA	TRBJ1-4	TRBV5-1
TGTGCCAGCAGTACGGACAGGGATGGCTATGGCTACACCTTC	CASSTDRDGYGYTF	NA	TRBD1	TRBJ1-2	TRBV6-2/TRBV6-3
TGTGCCAGCAGCTTAGGACCGGGACAGGCCTACGAGCAGTACTTC	CASSLGPGQAYEQYF	NA	TRBD1	TRBJ2-7	TRBV11-3
TGTGCCAGTAGTATAGCGAGCACAGATACGCAGTATTTT	CASSIASTDTQYF	NA	NA	TRBJ2-3	TRBV19
TGTGCCAGCAGCATAACCGGGGGGCACTACGAGCAGTACTTC	CASSITGGHYEQYF	NA	NA	TRBJ2-7	TRBV7-8
TGTGCCAGCAGACCGACAGGACGTGGCTATGGCTACACCTTC	CASRPTGRGYGYTF	few	NA	TRBJ1-2	TRBV6-5
TGTGCCAGCAGCTTTTCAGGGGGCAACTATGGCTACACCTTC	CASSFSGGNYGYTF	NA	TRBD1	TRBJ1-2	TRBV7-9
TGTGCCAGCAGCCTCGTAGGGACAGGGTCCTACGAGCAGTACTTC	CASSLVGTGSYEQYF	NA	TRBD1	TRBJ2-7	TRBV5-4
TGTGCCAGCAGTTTCGCAACAGGGGGTAAAAACATTCAGTACTTC	CASSFATGGKNIQYF	NA	TRBD1	TRBJ2-4	TRBV28
TGTGCCAGCAGCCTAAGGACAGGGGAGGGGCCCCAGCATTTT	CASSLRTGEGPQHF	NA	TRBD1	TRBJ1-5	TRBV7-2
TGTGCCAGCTCACCTCCTCGGGGCCCAGGGGGGCACACTGAAGCTTTCTTT	CASSPPRGPGGHTEAFF	NA	TRBD1	TRBJ1-1	TRBV18
TGTGCCAGCAAGACCGGGACTAGCCTTTACAATGAGCAGTTCTTC	CASKTGTSLYNEQFF	once	TRBD2	TRBJ2-1	TRBV6-5
TGTGCCAGCAGCTTACCACAGCAGCCCCAGCATTTT	CASSLPQQPQHF	NA	NA	TRBJ1-5	TRBV5-5
TGTGCCACGGGGGAATATGGCTACACCTTC	CATGEYGYTF	once	NA	TRBJ1-2	TRBV19
TGTGCCAGCAGTTTCTGGAGGAGCAGCTACGAGCAGTACTTC	CASSFWRSSYEQYF	NA	NA	TRBJ2-7	TRBV3-1/TRBV3-2
TGTGCCAGCAGTGCGATAGCGGGGGGGGCGAGGGAGCAGTACTTC	CASSAIAGGAREQYF	NA	TRBD2	TRBJ2-7	TRBV2
TGTGCCAGCACCCGGCGCCAGGGAGATACGCAGTATTTT	CASTRRQGDTQYF	once	NA	TRBJ2-3	TRBV12-3/TRBV12-4
TGTGCCAGTAGTATAACGGTGACAGGCGAAACCTACGAGCAGTACTTC	CASSITVTGETYEQYF	NA	NA	TRBJ2-7	TRBV19
TGTGCCAGCTCACCCGGTAGGAACACTGAAGCTTTCTTT	CASSPGRNTEAFF	NA	NA	TRBJ1-1	TRBV18
TGTGCCAGCAGCAGGGACAGCCGGGACGAGCAGTACTTC	CASSRDSRDEQYF	NA	TRBD1	TRBJ2-7	TRBV7-2
TGTGCCAGCAGTTTAGTGATAGCGGGTCATAATGAGCAGTTCTTC	CASSLVIAGHNEQFF	once	TRBD2	TRBJ2-1	TRBV27
TGTGCCAGCAGCTCCCGGGACAGGGGGGTCGGCACCGGGGAGCTGTTTTTT	CASSSRDRGVGTGELFF	NA	TRBD1	TRBJ2-2	TRBV7-3
TGTGCCAGCAATTCCCGGACAGGGAATGGCTACACCTTC	CASNSRTGNGYTF	NA	TRBD1	TRBJ1-2	TRBV12-3/TRBV12-4
TGCGCCAGCAGCCAAGTAGGTGGGGGCGCCACAGATACGCAGTATTTT	CASSQVGGGATDTQYF	few	NA	TRBJ2-3	TRBV4-3
TGTGCCAGCAGCCAAGTCGGGTACACAGATACGCAGTATTTT	CASSQVGYTDTQYF	NA	NA	TRBJ2-3	TRBV9
TGCGCCAGCAGCTTGGATCGGGGTGAAGAGACCCAGTACTTC	CASSLDRGEETQYF	NA	NA	TRBJ2-5	TRBV5-1
TGTGCCAGCAGCTTATTGTCAGGGGACACCGGGGAGCTGTTTTTT	CASSLLSGDTGELFF	NA	NA	TRBJ2-2	TRBV7-3
TGTGCCAGCAGCCAAGGAGCGGGATTCGGAAAACTGTTTTTT	CASSQGAGFGKLFF	NA	NA	TRBJ1-4	TRBV3-1/TRBV3-2
TGTGCCAGCAGGAGGACAGGGGGTCCCAATCAGCCCCAGCATTTT	CASRRTGGPNQPQHF	NA	TRBD1	TRBJ1-5	TRBV28
TGCGCCAGCAGCCAACGGGACAGAGACACTGAAGCTTTCTTT	CASSQRDRDTEAFF	NA	TRBD1	TRBJ1-1	TRBV5-1
TGTGCCAGCAGTTTAACACAGGGCTATGGCTACACCTTC	CASSLTQGYGYTF	NA	NA	TRBJ1-2	TRBV28
TGCGCCAGCAGCCAGAGGGGTAGCGGGGACCGTTACAATGAGCAGTTCTTC	CASSQRGSGDRYNEQFF	once	TRBD2	TRBJ2-1	TRBV4-1
TGTGCTAGTGGTTACGCCGGGACAGGGTATTCCGGGGAGCTGTTTTTT	CASGYAGTGYSGELFF	NA	TRBD1	TRBJ2-2	TRBV12-5
TGTGCCAGCAGCGTAGCTGGCCTAGCGGGAGGAAAGGGGGGAGATACGCAGTATTTT	CASSVAGLAGGKGGDTQYF	NA	TRBD2	TRBJ2-3	TRBV9
TGTGCCAGCAGCGCCCTGGACAGGGGGATCTATGGCTACACCTTC	CASSALDRGIYGYTF	NA	TRBD1	TRBJ1-2	TRBV5-4